This entry lists 18 T cell receptor beta chains sequenced from one sample in a study of T-cell reconstitution after alpha-beta-depleted transplantation in children. The library targeted TCRbeta and was prepared with unique molecular identifiers. MiXCR, run by TCRdb on the PCR reads, gives a single entry per CDR3 protein. The data contain about 690,000 distinct CDR3 sequences, approximately 15% of them seen just once; the ten biggest clones take up over 0.95%. The input for sequencing was PBMCs from the stem cell graft donor, taken from the stem cell graft. These TCRs come from a human donor who donated a stem cell graft to a child with acute myeloid leukemia.

This clonotype was counted only a few times. The chain links TRBV12-3 or TRBV12-4 to TRBJ2-2, with D perhaps matching TRBD1 (6 bases). The CDR3 spans 15 residues. V was shortened by 6 bases and J by 5 bases, with 16 bases between the two germline ends. CDR3 loop: CASRRQVGPTGELFF. The DNA of the CDR3 is TGTGCCAGCAGAAGACAGGTCGGACCGACCGGGGAGCTGTTTTTT.

This chain's CDR3 is CASSSGVGGEAFF. The DNA for the CDR3 is TGTGCCAGCAGCTCGGGGGTAGGGGGTGAAGCTTTCTTT. The chain is built from TRBV9 and TRBJ1-1; D is perhaps TRBD1 (6 bases). CDR3 length: 13 residues. The germline V gene has CDR1 SGDLS and CDR2 YYNGEE. Between the trimmed V and J ends, which lost 4 bases and 7 bases, there was a span of 14 bases. Combining the CDR3 with reference TRBV9 and TRBJ1-1 gives the whole variable domain DSGVTQTPKHLITATGQRVTLRCSPRSGDLSVYWYQQSLDQGLQFLIQYYNGEERAKGNILERFSAQQFPDLHSELNLSSLELGDSALYFCASSSGVGGEAFFGQGTRLTVV.

This clonotype was counted between two and nine times. V usage is TRBV7-7 and J usage is TRBJ2-2; the match to TRBD1 covers 7 bases. CDR3 size: 15 residues. Germline loops: CDR1 SSHAT, CDR2 FNYEAQ (reference sequence). The ends lost 2 bases at V and 12 bases at J; junction bases unmatched: 12. The CDR3 DNA is TGTGCCAGCAGCTTACAAAGGACAGGCGTCGAAAAGCTGTTTTTT. Its translation: CASSLQRTGVEKLFF.

This clonotype was observed many times. The chain has TRBV11-2 and TRBJ2-3, with TRBD2 identical over 8 bases. The CDR3 has 16 residues. The V and J ends lost 0 bases and 0 bases, in that order; junction bases with no gene match: 2. The V gene's germline CDR1 is SGHAT and CDR2 FQNNGV. The CDR3, as DNA: TGTGCCAGCAGCTTAGATCGGGAGGGTAGCACAGATACGCAGTATTTT. The encoded protein is CASSLDREGSTDTQYF.

A few counts support this clonotype. The chain carries TRBV9 and TRBJ2-1; 8 nucleotides agree with TRBD2. The CDR3 loop spans 14 amino acids. Germline CDR1 is SGDLS and CDR2 is YYNGEE. Trimming cost V 4 bases and J 8 bases; bases outside gene matches: 8. CDR3 DNA sequence: TGTGCCAGCAGCCTGATCGGGGGGGCCGATGAGCAGTTCTTC. Its protein is CASSLIGGADEQFF. Filled out from reference TRBV9 and TRBJ2-1, the complete variable domain reads DSGVTQTPKHLITATGQRVTLRCSPRSGDLSVYWYQQSLDQGLQFLIQYYNGEERAKGNILERFSAQQFPDLHSELNLSSLELGDSALYFCASSLIGGADEQFFGPGTRLTVL.

This clonotype came up many times. The chain couples TRBV29-1 to TRBJ2-1; D is perhaps TRBD2 (6 bases). CDR3 length equals 13 residues. Trimming left V 5 bases short and J 4 bases short, with 12 bases between. CDR1 SQVTM and CDR2 ANQGSEA come from the germline V gene. For the CDR3, the DNA is TGCAGCGTTCAGGTCGGGGGATACAATGAGCAGTTCTTC. It is translated as CSVQVGGYNEQFF.

This clonotype was observed many times. The chain links TRBV28 to TRBJ1-4, with TRBD1 identical over 9 bases. Germline CDR1 reads MDHEN; CDR2 reads SYDVKM. V shed 5 bases and J 8 bases; nucleotides not matched to a gene: 9. The CDR3 runs 15 residues. The CDR3 DNA reads as TGTGCCAGCAGTGGACACACAGGGGGCGCGGAAAAACTGTTTTTT. Protein product: CASSGHTGGAEKLFF.

This rearrangement joins TRBV7-9 to TRBJ2-5; D remains ambiguous. V was clipped by 3 bases and J by 3 bases, with 8 bases between them. The length of the CDR3 is 13 residues. Germline values: CDR1 SEHNR, CDR2 FQNEAQ (reference sequence). This CDR3 is CASSFRTEETQYF. In DNA form, the CDR3 reads TGTGCCAGCAGCTTCCGGACCGAAGAGACCCAGTACTTC.

V is TRBV4-1 and J is TRBJ1-5, with TRBD1 identical over 8 bases. Germline CDR1 and CDR2: MGHRA and YSYEKL. The CDR3 runs to 18 residues. With 1 base clipped from V and 0 bases from J, the junction kept 8 bases outside the gene matches. CDR3 residues: CASSQGATGEDSNQPQHF. The DNA of the CDR3 is TGCGCCAGCAGCCAAGGGGCGACAGGGGAAGATAGCAATCAGCCCCAGCATTTT.

This clonotype was seen many times. V is TRBV5-5 and J is TRBJ1-5; D not resolved. The V and J ends lost 1 base and 5 bases respectively, with 10 bases between them. The CDR3 has 14 residues. Germline lookup yields CDR1 SGHKS and CDR2 YYEKEE (reference sequence). The CDR3 sequence: CASSLYRNDQPQHF. CDR3 DNA sequence: TGTGCCAGCAGCTTGTACCGGAATGATCAGCCCCAGCATTTT.

This clonotype was seen a few times. The J gene is TRBJ1-5, the V gene TRBV20-1, with a weak D call TRBD1 (6 bases). Deletions cut 2 bases from V and 6 bases from J, with 20 bases between. This CDR3 region has 16 residues. From germline, CDR1 is DFQATT and CDR2 SNEGSKA (reference sequence). The CDR3 sequence is CSARPQKGGRVQPQHF. In nucleotides, the CDR3 is TGCAGTGCTAGACCCCAGAAAGGGGGGCGGGTTCAGCCCCAGCATTTT.

For this clonotype: This may arise from a read error, as a much more abundant clone is one base away. J is TRBJ2-1 and V is TRBV5-1; D is unclear. The germline gives CDR1 SGHRS, CDR2 YFSETQ. The CDR3 has 12 amino acids. The DNA for the CDR3 is TGCGCCAGCAGCTTGGCGGAGAATGACCAGTTCTTC. Amino acids: CASSLAENDQFF.

This clonotype was seen at least ten times. The gene calls are TRBV5-6 and TRBJ1-1; D gene ambiguous. V lost 4 bases to trimming and J lost 0 bases, with 10 bases between them. The CDR3 runs to 14 residues. Germline CDR1 reads SGHDT; CDR2 reads YYEEEE. CDR3 loop: CASSLTFMNTEAFF. DNA for the CDR3: TGTGCCAGCAGCCTAACCTTTATGAACACTGAAGCTTTCTTT.

This clonotype showed up many times. The chain is built from TRBV20-1 and TRBJ2-3, with unresolved D. This CDR3 contains 14 residues. Germline V gene lookup returns CDR1 DFQATT and CDR2 SNEGSKA (reference sequence). V was cut by 6 bases and J by 3 bases, with 16 bases left in between. CDR3 residues: CSARSDLGTDTQYF. The CDR3, as DNA: TGCAGTGCCCGGTCGGACCTGGGAACAGATACGCAGTATTTT.

This clonotype was seen only a few times. The rearrangement uses TRBV7-2 and TRBJ1-5, with D tentatively TRBD1 (5 bases). V lost 0 bases and J lost 3, with 9 bases in between. The CDR3 runs to 15 residues. CDR1 and CDR2 (germline): SGHTA, FQGNSA. The CDR3 region has the DNA TGTGCCAGCAGCTTAGCAGTAGGGGTCAATCAGCCCCAGCATTTT. Amino acids: CASSLAVGVNQPQHF.

This clonotype was observed a handful of times. This chain uses TRBV20-1 with TRBJ1-2, with D possibly matching TRBD1 (5 bases). The length of the CDR3 is 13 residues. CDR1 is DFQATT and CDR2 is SNEGSKA in the germline V gene (reference sequence). V was shortened by 4 bases and J by 7 bases, with 16 bases between the two germline ends. Here the CDR3 DNA reads TGCAGTGCTAAAACCGGGACCGAGAGTGGCTACACCTTC. Translating gives CSAKTGTESGYTF.

This clonotype was recorded at least ten times. This chain links TRBV20-1 with TRBJ2-7; TRBD2 matches at 9 bases. Germline values: CDR1 DFQATT, CDR2 SNEGSKA (reference sequence). V was clipped by 0 bases and J by 1 base; unmatched bases: 4. The CDR3 is 15 amino acids. CDR3 nucleotides: TGCAGTGCTAGAGATCTAGGACTAGCGTCCTACGAGCAGTACTTC. Amino acid sequence: CSARDLGLASYEQYF.

This rearrangement joins TRBV5-1 to TRBJ2-1; possibly TRBD2 for D (5 bases). V was cut by 1 base and J by 5 bases, with 13 bases left in between. This CDR3 contains 15 residues. Germline loops: CDR1 SGHRS, CDR2 YFSETQ. The CDR3 here is CASSLRGLLHNEQFF. The DNA of the CDR3 is TGCGCCAGCAGCTTGAGAGGACTGTTACACAATGAGCAGTTCTTC. The full variable domain, with the rest looked up from reference TRBV5-1 and TRBJ2-1, is KAGVTQTPRYLIKTRGQQVTLSCSPISGHRSVSWYQQTPGQGLQFLFEYFSETQRNKGNFPGRFSGRQFSNSRSEMNVSTLELGDSALYLCASSLRGLLHNEQFFGPGTRLTVL.